Sequencing of this T cell receptor beta chain was carried out in a study of cytomegalovirus exposure and HLA in healthy donors. As concerns this clone: Its specificity is unknown.

Unrecorded immune exposures were likely, despite nominal health at sampling. Whole-study findings and limits: HLA alleles showed associations with around 15,000 TCR beta sequences in a later analysis, at a 0.05 false discovery rate. Later on, analysis showed that most CMV-associated TCR beta chains appeared to be HLA-restricted.

With 60 Vbeta and 13 Jbeta primers, the PCR was carried out. Profiling relied on immunoSEQ multiplex PCR, and the TCRdb table lists in-frame clones only, not all of them. This sample carries under 40,000 clones, 90% to 95% of them seen once, and the ten largest clones take 2.7%. With 2 bases clipped from V and 14 bases from J, the junction kept 4 bases outside the gene matches. The CDR3 covers 13 residues. Looked up from germline, CDR1 is MNHEY and CDR2 is SVGAGI. The receptor comes from a woman between 18 and 29 years old in good health and CMV-seronegative. The sequenced material came from PBMCs. The V call is TRBV6-5, the J call TRBJ2-1; 12 nucleotides align to TRBD2. The CDR3 region is CASSYGLAGLKFF. The CDR3 DNA reads TGTGCCAGCAGTTACGGACTAGCGGGACTTAAGTTCTTC.